These 22 T cell receptor beta chains came from one sample sequenced in a study of T cell repertoires in cytomegalovirus infection. TCRdb recomputed calls from the reads with MiXCR, one row per CDR3 protein. The profile shows 100,000 to 150,000 distinct CDR3 sequences, 25% to 35% of them singletons. Antigens of these TCRs are unknown. Source: CD8+ T cells from cultured PBMCs, taken from culture after CMV antigen stimulation. All receptors come from a human donor in good health (CMV status not recorded). Some clones in this sample may be carry-over from other donors' samples.

The chain couples TRBV14 to TRBJ2-7; no clear D gene. This CDR3 is 12 amino acids long. V was clipped by 1 base and J by 5 bases, with 6 bases between them. CDR1 is SGHDN, CDR2 FVKESK, per germline. The CDR3, as DNA: TGTGCCAGCAGCCAAGTTCCCCACGAGCAGTACTTC. It translates to CASSQVPHEQYF. Full variable domain (remainder filled in from reference TRBV14 and TRBJ2-7): EAGVTQFPSHSVIEKGQTVTLRCDPISGHDNLYWYRRVMGKEIKFLLHFVKESKQDESGMPNNRFLAERTGGTYSTLKVQPAELEDSGVYFCASSQVPHEQYFGPGTRLTVT.

Only a few counts were recorded for this clonotype. The rearrangement uses TRBV7-9 and TRBJ1-3; D ambiguous. The germline gives CDR1 SEHNR, CDR2 FQNEAQ (reference sequence). This CDR3 has 14 amino acids. Trimming cost V 6 bases and J 3 bases, with 12 bases left between them. CDR3 nucleotide sequence: TGTGCCAGCAGTCTCTTAAAGGGTGGAAACACCATATATTTT. Translating gives CASSLLKGGNTIYF. Combining the CDR3 with reference TRBV7-9 and TRBJ1-3 gives the whole variable domain DTGVSQNPRHKITKRGQNVTFRCDPISEHNRLYWYRQTLGQGPEFLTYFQNEAQLEKSRLLSDRFSAERPKGSFSTLEIQRTEQGDSAMYLCASSLLKGGNTIYFGEGSWLTVV.

The chain uses TRBV4-1 and TRBJ2-5; 7 bases line up with TRBD1. V lost 0 bases, J lost 4 bases, and 14 bases stayed unmatched. The CDR3 consists of 18 residues. Germline CDR1 and CDR2: MGHRA and YSYEKL. The CDR3 region is CASSQDGVGRGSRETQYF. CDR3 DNA: TGCGCCAGCAGCCAAGATGGAGTGGGCAGGGGGTCTCGAGAGACCCAGTACTTC.

This clonotype has more than one count but fewer than ten. The chain joins TRBV18 to TRBJ2-1; 10 nucleotides align to TRBD2. V lost 4 bases and J lost 6; bases outside the gene matches: 12. CDR1 is KGHSH and CDR2 is LQKENI in the germline V gene. The CDR3 has 17 amino acids. The CDR3 spells CASSLISLAGARNEQFF. The CDR3 nucleotides read TGTGCCAGCTCACTGATCTCCCTAGCGGGGGCCCGCAATGAGCAGTTCTTC.

V usage is TRBV5-1 and J usage is TRBJ2-3, with a possible D match to TRBD2 (5 bases). Per the germline V gene, CDR1 is SGHRS and CDR2 is YFSETQ. The CDR3 length is 14 residues. V lost 6 bases, J lost 1 base, and 12 bases lay in between. This CDR3 is CASNEGTGTDTQYF. CDR3 DNA sequence: TGCGCCAGCAACGAGGGCACTGGCACAGATACGCAGTATTTT.

In this sample, this clonotype turned up many times. The rearrangement joins TRBV7-8 to TRBJ2-7; D ambiguous. Germline CDR1 reads SGHVS; CDR2 reads FQNEAQ. Trimming left V 5 bases short and J 3 bases short, with 14 bases between. The CDR3 extends over 14 amino acids. CDR3 in amino acids: CASSDEPKRYEQYF. Here the CDR3 DNA reads TGTGCCAGCAGCGACGAACCAAAGCGCTACGAGCAGTACTTC. Drawing the rest from reference TRBV7-8 and TRBJ2-7, the complete variable domain is GAGVSQSPRYKVAKRGQDVALRCDPISGHVSLFWYQQALGQGPEFLTYFQNEAQLDKSGLPSDRFFAERPEGSVSTLKIQRTQQEDSAVYLCASSDEPKRYEQYFGPGTRLTVT.

This clonotype came up many times. The genes are TRBV9 and TRBJ2-7; D tentatively fits TRBD1 or TRBD2 (5 bases each). Deletions cut 8 bases from V and 0 bases from J, with 12 bases between. The germline CDR1 and CDR2 sequences are SGDLS and YYNGEE. This CDR3 is 13 amino acids long. Here the CDR3 reads CASGGTSSYEQYF. The CDR3 DNA reads as TGTGCCAGTGGGGGTACTAGCTCCTACGAGCAGTACTTC.

J is TRBJ1-5 and V is TRBV7-8; D is undetermined. Germline V gene sequence: CDR1 SGHVS, CDR2 FQNEAQ. CDR3 length: 13 residues. Trimming left V 1 base short and J 6 bases short, with 7 bases between. The CDR3 DNA sequence: TGTGCCAGCAGCTTAGGGTCACGTCAGCCCCAGCATTTT. Protein sequence: CASSLGSRQPQHF.

The V gene is TRBV7-6, the J gene TRBJ2-1; 8 nucleotides line up with TRBD2. The junction had 9 bases not matched to a gene; V was cut back by 5 bases and J by 3 bases. This CDR3 is built from 16 residues. Looked up from germline, CDR1 is SGHVS and CDR2 is FNYEAQ. CDR3 loop: CASSDPDSGVYNEQFF. DNA for the CDR3: TGTGCCAGCAGCGATCCCGATAGCGGGGTCTACAATGAGCAGTTCTTC.

This clonotype has only a few counts. This chain links TRBV20-1 with TRBJ2-7, with D possibly TRBD2 on 6 matching bases. CDR1 is DFQATT, CDR2 SNEGSKA, per germline (reference sequence). CDR3 length: 15 residues. V was trimmed by 0 bases and J by 2 bases, leaving 14 bases between them. The DNA for the CDR3 is TGCAGTGCTAGAGACGGAGGGGACCCACCCTACGAGCAGTACTTC. It is translated as CSARDGGDPPYEQYF.

This clonotype was counted between two and nine times. The J gene is TRBJ1-5, the V gene TRBV7-8; 7 bases agree with TRBD1. Per the germline V gene, CDR1 is SGHVS and CDR2 is FQNEAQ. Germline trimming cut 3 bases from V and 7 bases from J; bases unmatched to any gene: 12. This CDR3 is built from 16 residues. CDR3 residues: CASSLLGETGTQPQHF. The CDR3 DNA sequence: TGTGCCAGCAGCTTGCTAGGGGAGACAGGGACGCAGCCCCAGCATTTT.

This rearrangement joins TRBV2 to TRBJ1-2; 9 nucleotides agree with TRBD1. The CDR3 is 15 residues long. Trimming took 7 bases from V and 4 from J; bases not matched to a gene: 10. The germline V gene has CDR1 SNHLY and CDR2 FYNNEI. CDR3 amino acids: CASTTNPGQGYGYTF. In DNA, the CDR3 is TGTGCCAGCACTACGAACCCGGGACAGGGCTATGGCTACACCTTC.

The J gene is TRBJ1-1, the V gene TRBV4-2, with D unclear. Germline CDR1 is LGHNA and CDR2 is YNFKEQ. This CDR3 is built from 12 residues. Trimming stripped 0 bases from V and 4 bases from J, with 3 bases between. CDR3 amino acids: CASSQESTEAFF. DNA for the CDR3: TGTGCCAGCAGCCAAGAATCCACTGAAGCTTTCTTT.

The chain has TRBV12-3 or TRBV12-4 and TRBJ1-4; 8 bases map to TRBD1. The V gene end was trimmed by 4 bases and the J gene end by 6 bases; junction bases not matched to a gene: 7. This CDR3 comprises 15 residues. The CDR3 loop reads CASSSGQATHEKLFF. The CDR3 nucleotides are TGTGCCAGCAGTTCGGGACAGGCCACCCATGAAAAACTGTTTTTT.

This clonotype came up many times. The chain joins TRBV7-8 to TRBJ1-1, with 7 bases matching TRBD1. This CDR3 region has 14 residues. V gave up 4 bases and J gave up 3 bases; unmatched junction bases: 5. Germline V gives CDR1 SGHVS, CDR2 FQNEAQ. CDR3 loop: CASSSGGVYTEAFF. CDR3 sequence (DNA): TGTGCCAGCAGCTCAGGGGGTGTCTACACTGAAGCTTTCTTT.

This clonotype has only a few counts. The V gene is TRBV27, the J gene TRBJ2-1, with D possibly matching TRBD1 (5 bases). CDR3 size: 16 residues. V shed 3 bases and J shed 5 bases, with 17 bases lying between them. Germline CDR1 and CDR2: MNHEY and SMNVEV (reference sequence). CDR3 in DNA: TGTGCCAGCAGTTTTCAGGGCCCCTTGGGCGACAATGAGCAGTTCTTC. Its translation: CASSFQGPLGDNEQFF.

This chain joins TRBV5-1 and TRBJ1-5, with D maybe TRBD1 (6 bases). The CDR3 consists of 15 residues. CDR1 and CDR2 (germline): SGHRS, YFSETQ. With 4 bases removed from V and 7 bases from J, the gap between germline ends came to 18 bases. The CDR3 reads CASSPGGGGLQPQHF. Written as DNA, the CDR3 is TGCGCCAGCAGCCCGGGGGGTGGGGGCTTGCAGCCCCAGCATTTT.

The rearrangement uses TRBV19 and TRBJ1-1; 8 bases align to TRBD1. Germline lookup yields CDR1 LNHDA and CDR2 SQIVND (reference sequence). J gave up 6 bases and V 5 bases, and 11 bases lay outside the gene matches. The CDR3 consists of 15 residues. CDR3 sequence: CASSYYRTGHAEAFF. DNA for the CDR3: TGTGCCAGTAGTTATTACCGGACAGGGCACGCTGAAGCTTTCTTT.

This clonotype occurred a few times. V usage is TRBV2 and J usage is TRBJ1-1; 7 positions agree with TRBD1. CDR3 size: 13 residues. Germline V gives CDR1 SNHLY, CDR2 FYNNEI. V was pared by 9 bases and J by 1 base, with 5 bases of the junction left unmatched. The chain's CDR3 is CARAQGRNTEAFF. CDR3 in DNA: TGTGCCAGGGCACAGGGGCGGAACACTGAAGCTTTCTTT.

The chain joins TRBV7-9 to TRBJ1-2; D gene ambiguous. Per germline, CDR1 SEHNR and CDR2 FQNEAQ (reference sequence). This CDR3 has 14 amino acids. V lost 1 base and J lost 8, with 14 bases in between. The CDR3 reads CASSLVTSSGGYTF. The CDR3 DNA sequence: TGTGCCAGCAGCTTAGTAACATCTTCGGGCGGCTACACCTTC.

This clonotype appeared a few times. The chain combines TRBV4-1 with TRBJ1-1; maybe TRBD1 (5 bases). CDR1 MGHRA and CDR2 YSYEKL come from the germline V gene. Trimming removed 4 bases from V and 3 bases from J, with 15 bases in between. The CDR3 is 15 residues long. The CDR3 DNA is TGCGCCAGCAGCCTAAGACACAGGCGGGACACTGAAGCTTTCTTT. Translating it yields CASSLRHRRDTEAFF.

The rearrangement links TRBV7-9 to TRBJ1-5, with D possibly being TRBD1 (6 bases). V shed 5 bases and J shed 1 base, with 12 bases lying between them. Germline V CDR1 and CDR2: SEHNR, FQNEAQ (reference sequence). The CDR3 has 15 residues. The CDR3 reads CASSSDTGSNQPQHF. CDR3 DNA sequence: TGTGCCAGCAGCAGCGACACAGGGAGCAATCAGCCCCAGCATTTT.